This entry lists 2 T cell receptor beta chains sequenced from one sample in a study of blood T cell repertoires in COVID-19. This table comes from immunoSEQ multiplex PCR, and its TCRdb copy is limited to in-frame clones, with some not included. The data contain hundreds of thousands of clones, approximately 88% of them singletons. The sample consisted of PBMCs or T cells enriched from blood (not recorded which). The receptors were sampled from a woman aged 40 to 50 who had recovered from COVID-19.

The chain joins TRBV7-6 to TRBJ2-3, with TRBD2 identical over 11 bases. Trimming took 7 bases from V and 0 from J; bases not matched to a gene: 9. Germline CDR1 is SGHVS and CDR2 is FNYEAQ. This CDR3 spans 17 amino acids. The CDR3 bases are TGTGCCAGCACCCTCTTAGCGGGAGGGCCGAGCACAGATACGCAGTATTTT. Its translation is CASTLLAGGPSTDTQYF.

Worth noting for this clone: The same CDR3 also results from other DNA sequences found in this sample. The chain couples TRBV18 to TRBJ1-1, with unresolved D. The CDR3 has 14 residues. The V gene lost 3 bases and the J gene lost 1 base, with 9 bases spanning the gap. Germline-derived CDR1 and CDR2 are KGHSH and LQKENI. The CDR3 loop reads CASSPFQENTEAFF. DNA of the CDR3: TGTGCCAGCTCACCGTTCCAGGAGAACACTGAAGCTTTCTTT.